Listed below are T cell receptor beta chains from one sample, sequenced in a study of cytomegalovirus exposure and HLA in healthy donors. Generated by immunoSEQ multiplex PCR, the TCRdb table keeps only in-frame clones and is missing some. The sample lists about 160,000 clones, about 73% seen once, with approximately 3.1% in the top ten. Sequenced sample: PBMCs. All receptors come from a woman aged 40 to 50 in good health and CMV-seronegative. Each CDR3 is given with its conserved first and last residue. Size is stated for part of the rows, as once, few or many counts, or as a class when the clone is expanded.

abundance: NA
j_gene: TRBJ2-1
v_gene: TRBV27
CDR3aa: CASRSQGWRGNEQFF

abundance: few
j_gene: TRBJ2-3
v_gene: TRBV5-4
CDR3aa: CASSLDLTGSTDTQYF

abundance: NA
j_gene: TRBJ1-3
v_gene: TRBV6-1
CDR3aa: CASSETGFPAYTIYF

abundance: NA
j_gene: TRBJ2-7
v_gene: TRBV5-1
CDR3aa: CASSFPTTGQGADYEQYF

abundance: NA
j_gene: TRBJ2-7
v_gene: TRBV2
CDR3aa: CASSGDSYEQYF

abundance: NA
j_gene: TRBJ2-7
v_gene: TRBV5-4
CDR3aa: CASSLGVLAVYEQYF

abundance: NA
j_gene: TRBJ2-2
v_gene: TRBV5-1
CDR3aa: CASSPSRGGANTGELFF

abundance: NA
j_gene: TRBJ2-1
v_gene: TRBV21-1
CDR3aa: CASTTDRGPYNEQFF

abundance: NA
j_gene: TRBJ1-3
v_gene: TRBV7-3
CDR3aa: CASSLTGGSGNTIYF

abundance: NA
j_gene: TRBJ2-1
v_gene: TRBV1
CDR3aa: CTSSQDNPAGQGYNEQFF

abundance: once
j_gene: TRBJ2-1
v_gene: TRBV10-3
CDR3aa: CAISDTGTHNEQFF

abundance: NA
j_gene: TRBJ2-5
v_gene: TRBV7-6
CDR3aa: CASSLEGRQGPLGETQYF

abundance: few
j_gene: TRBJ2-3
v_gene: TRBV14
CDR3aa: CASSRPIRSTDTQYF

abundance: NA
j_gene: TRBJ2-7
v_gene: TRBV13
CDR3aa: CASSLGAGRSSYEQYF

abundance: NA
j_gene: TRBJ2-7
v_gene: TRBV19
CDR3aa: CAREGLAVTYEQYF

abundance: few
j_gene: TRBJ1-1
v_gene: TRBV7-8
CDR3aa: CASSVGLSNTEAFF

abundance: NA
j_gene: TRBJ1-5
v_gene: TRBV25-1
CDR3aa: CASSGGAANQPQHF

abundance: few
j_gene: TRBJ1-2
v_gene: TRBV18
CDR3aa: CASSPRGQGYGYTF

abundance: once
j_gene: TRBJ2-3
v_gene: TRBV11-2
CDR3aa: CASSFSGGPDTQYF

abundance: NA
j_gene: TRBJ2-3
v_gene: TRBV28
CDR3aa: CASSDAGTGGRDTQYF

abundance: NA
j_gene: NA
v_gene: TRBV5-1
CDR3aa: CASSLGGTGSPYEQYF

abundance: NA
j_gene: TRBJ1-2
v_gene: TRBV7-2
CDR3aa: CASSFAGTGDGYTF

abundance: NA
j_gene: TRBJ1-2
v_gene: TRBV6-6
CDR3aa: CASSERTGVMSSYTF

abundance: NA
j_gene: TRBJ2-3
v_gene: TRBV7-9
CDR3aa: CASSRWSPRGQGFTDTQYF

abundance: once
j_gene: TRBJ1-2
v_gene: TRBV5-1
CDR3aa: CASSLDRVNYGYTF

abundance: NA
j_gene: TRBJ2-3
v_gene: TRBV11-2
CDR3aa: CASSQSGGPDTQYF

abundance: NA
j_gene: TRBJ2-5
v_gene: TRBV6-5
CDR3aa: CASSHSGGAGETQYF

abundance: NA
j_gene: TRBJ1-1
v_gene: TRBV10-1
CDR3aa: CASSEDMSTEAFF

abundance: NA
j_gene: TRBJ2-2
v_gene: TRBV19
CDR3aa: CASSRGGTSQNTGELFF

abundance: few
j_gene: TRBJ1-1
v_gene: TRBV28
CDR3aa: CASSATYRALGAFF

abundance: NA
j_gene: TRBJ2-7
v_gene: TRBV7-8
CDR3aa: CASSLEGRGIYEQYF

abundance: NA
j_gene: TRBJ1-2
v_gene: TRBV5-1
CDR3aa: CASNPTGSVSGYTF

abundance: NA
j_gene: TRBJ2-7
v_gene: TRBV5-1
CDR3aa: CASSLGLVLEKYEQYF

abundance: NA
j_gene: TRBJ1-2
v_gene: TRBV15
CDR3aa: CATSRGGGQGSYGYTF

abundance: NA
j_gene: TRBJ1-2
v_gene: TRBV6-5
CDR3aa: CASSAGTGGMGYTF

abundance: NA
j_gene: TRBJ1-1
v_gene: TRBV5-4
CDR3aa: CASSPPRPGDTEAFF

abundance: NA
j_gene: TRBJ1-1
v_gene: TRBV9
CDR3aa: CASSLPNVNTEAFF

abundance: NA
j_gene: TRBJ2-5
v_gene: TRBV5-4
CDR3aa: CASTKTKFGLGTAQYF

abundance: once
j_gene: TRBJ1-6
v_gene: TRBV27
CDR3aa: CASKFGGNSPLHF

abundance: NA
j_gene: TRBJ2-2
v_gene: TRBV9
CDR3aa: CASSVDRNTGELFF

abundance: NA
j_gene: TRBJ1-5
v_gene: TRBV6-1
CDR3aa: CASRGTGMEQPQHF

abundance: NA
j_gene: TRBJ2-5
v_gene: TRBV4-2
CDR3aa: CASSTGGETQYF

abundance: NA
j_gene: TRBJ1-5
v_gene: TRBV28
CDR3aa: CASTILGQGVQPQHF

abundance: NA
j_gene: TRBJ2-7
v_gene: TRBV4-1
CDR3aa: CASSQVGAHYEQYF

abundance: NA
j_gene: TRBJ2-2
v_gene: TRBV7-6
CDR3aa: CASSWGLAGGTGELFF

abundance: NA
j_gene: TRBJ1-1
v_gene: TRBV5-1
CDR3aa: CASSLWELGGGEAFF

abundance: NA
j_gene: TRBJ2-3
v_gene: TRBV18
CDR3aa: CASSPPSVRTDTQYF

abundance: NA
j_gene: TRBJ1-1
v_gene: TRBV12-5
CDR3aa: CASGLAVRATEAFF

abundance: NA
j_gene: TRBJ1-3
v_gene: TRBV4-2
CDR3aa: CASSQELTGTTGNTIYF

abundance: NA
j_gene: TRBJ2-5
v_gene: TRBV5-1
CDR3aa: CASSLRSGLETQYF

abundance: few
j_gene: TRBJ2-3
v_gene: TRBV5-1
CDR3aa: CASSLTPGGDTQYF

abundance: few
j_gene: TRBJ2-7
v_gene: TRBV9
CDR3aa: CASSPNRGSWYEQYF

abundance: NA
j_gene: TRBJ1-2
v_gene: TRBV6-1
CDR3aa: CASIQGPSNYGYTF

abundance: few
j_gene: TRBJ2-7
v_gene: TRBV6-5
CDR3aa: CASSRASAYEQYF

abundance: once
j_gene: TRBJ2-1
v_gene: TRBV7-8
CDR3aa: CASQSPAGGVKYNEQFF

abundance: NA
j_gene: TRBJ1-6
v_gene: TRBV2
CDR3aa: CASIQQGLQGSPLHF

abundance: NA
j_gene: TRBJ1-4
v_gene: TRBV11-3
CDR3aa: CASSSTSNEKLFF

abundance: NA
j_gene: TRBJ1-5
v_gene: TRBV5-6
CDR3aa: CASSSRDRGLQPQHF

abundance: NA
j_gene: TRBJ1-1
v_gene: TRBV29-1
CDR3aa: CSARQDLNTEAFF

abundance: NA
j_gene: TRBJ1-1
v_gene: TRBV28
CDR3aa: CASSLLDRYTEAFF